This T cell receptor (beta chain) was sequenced in a study of cytomegalovirus exposure and HLA in healthy donors. The PCR made use of 60 Vbeta and 13 Jbeta primers. Some clones are missing from TCRdb's copy, which holds only in-frame ones; the method was immunoSEQ multiplex PCR. The table shows about 140,000 clones, with 65% to 85% occurring only once. Germline V lookup: CDR1 SGDLS, CDR2 YYNGEE. V was pared by 2 bases and J by 5 bases, with 10 bases between. The CDR3 consists of 13 residues. Healthy donors of bone marrow made up the group. The receptor's source is a man in his forties or fifties in good health and CMV-seronegative. The sample taken for sequencing was PBMCs. The rearrangement uses TRBV9 and TRBJ2-5; weak D call: TRBD2 (5 bases). The CDR3 is CASSVGASETQYF. The DNA for the CDR3 is TGTGCCAGCAGCGTCGGAGCTAGCGAGACCCAGTACTTC. The complete variable domain, with remaining parts taken from reference TRBV9 and TRBJ2-5, reads DSGVTQTPKHLITATGQRVTLRCSPRSGDLSVYWYQQSLDQGLQFLIQYYNGEERAKGNILERFSAQQFPDLHSELNLSSLELGDSALYFCASSVGASETQYFGPGTRLLVL.